Each of the 10 T cell receptor beta chains below was sequenced from the same sample in a study of T cells in Graves' hyperthyroidism and ophthalmopathy (dated by TCRdb to between 2017 and 2020). Library preparation employed multiplex PCR. For sequencing, an Illumina HiSeq 2000 was employed. The TCR beta CDR3 regions were amplified from the RNA transcripts. The TCR CDR3 was subjected to a first round of RT-PCR using the HTBI primer set and the Qiagen OneStep RT-PCR kit. TCRdb reprocessed the public reads (quality trimming at Q25 with fastp, clone calling with MiXCR) and kept in-frame beta chains. Rows matching on CDR3 protein sequence are summarized as one entry with the most common DNA and genes. This sample lists tens of thousands of distinct CDR3 sequences; roughly 52% were detected once. 9.5% to 15% of the sample is held by the ten biggest clonotypes. The sample consisted of blood. Receptor source: a young woman with Graves' ophthalmopathy.

This clonotype was detected many times. The CDR3 is CASSGNGVRGAGELFF. CDR3 bases: TGTGCCAGTAGTGGGAACGGCGTAAGGGGGGCCGGGGAGCTGTTTTTT. The gene calls are TRBV19 and TRBJ2-2; D tentatively fits TRBD1 or TRBD2 (6 bases each). In germline, CDR1 is LNHDA, CDR2 SQIVND (reference sequence). Trimming left V 5 bases short and J 6 bases short, with 19 bases between. The CDR3 runs to 16 residues.

This clonotype was seen ten or more times. V usage is TRBV10-1 and J usage is TRBJ2-1; 9 bases map to TRBD2. The CDR3 has 17 residues. Germline CDR1 is WNHNN and CDR2 is SYGVQD (reference sequence). With 4 bases clipped from V and 5 bases from J, the junction kept 12 bases outside the gene matches. The CDR3 DNA reads TGCGCCAGCAGTGGACCCGAGGGAGCGGGAGGTCACAATGAGCAGTTCTTC. It specifies CASSGPEGAGGHNEQFF.

This clonotype was counted ten times or more. The CDR3 sequence: CSVSGGWETQYF. CDR3 bases: TGCAGCGTTTCTGGGGGGTGGGAGACCCAGTACTTC. V usage is TRBV29-1 and J usage is TRBJ2-5; TRBD2 might be the D (6 bases). The V gene's germline CDR1 is SQVTM and CDR2 ANQGSEA. This CDR3 is 12 amino acids long. The V and J ends lost 5 bases and 5 bases respectively, with 12 bases between them. Combining the CDR3 with reference TRBV29-1 and TRBJ2-5 gives the whole variable domain SAVISQKPSRDICQRGTSLTIQCQVDSQVTMMFWYRQQPGQSLTLIATANQGSEATYESGFVIDKFPISRPNLTFSTLTVSNMSPEDSSIYLCSVSGGWETQYFGPGTRLLVL.

This clonotype was detected only a few times. V and J are TRBV4-1 and TRBJ2-7; D ambiguous. V gave up 4 bases and J gave up 2 bases, with 15 bases separating them. This CDR3 has 15 residues. Looked up from germline, CDR1 is MGHRA and CDR2 is YSYEKL. CDR3 sequence (DNA): TGCGCCAGCAGCCTTAGCACGTTGGGTGCCTACGAGCAGTACTTC. Its translation: CASSLSTLGAYEQYF.

Concerning this clonotype itself: The limits of the CDR3 on the DNA are not certain, so only TCRdb's listed CDR3 is given. J is TRBJ2-2 and V is TRBV7-6; the D call TRBD1 from the table was never checked on the DNA. Germline V gives CDR1 SGHVS, CDR2 FNYEAQ. Termini included, the CDR3 measures 18 amino acids. This CDR3 reads CASSPGPNYEQYFGELFF.

This clonotype was recorded many times. V is TRBV19 and J is TRBJ1-5, with D possibly being TRBD1 (5 bases). Germline V gene lookup returns CDR1 LNHDA and CDR2 SQIVND (reference sequence). V dropped 1 base and J dropped 7 bases, with 14 bases sitting between them. The CDR3 extends over 15 amino acids. The CDR3 protein is CASSIGRSRVQPQHF. The CDR3 nucleotides read TGTGCCAGTAGTATAGGAAGGAGCAGGGTCCAGCCCCAGCATTTT.

Worth noting for this clonotype: One end of the junction is discordant with germline, which a read error may explain. This chain uses TRBV19 with TRBJ1-3, with a tentative D call TRBD1 (5 bases). CDR3 size: 15 residues. Germline V gene sequence: CDR1 LNHDA, CDR2 SQIVND (reference sequence). The CDR3 sequence is CASMDKGHSGNTICF. In DNA form, the CDR3 reads TGTGCTAGTATGGATAAGGGGCACTCTGGAAACACCATATGTTTT.

The V and J genes are TRBV29-1 and TRBJ1-1, with TRBD1 matching over 9 bases. CDR3 length: 14 residues. With V trimmed by 6 bases and J by 2 bases, 7 bases remained unmatched. CDR1 is SQVTM and CDR2 is ANQGSEA in the germline V gene. CDR3 loop: CSVGQGWENTEAFF. The DNA of the CDR3 is TGCAGCGTGGGACAGGGATGGGAAAACACTGAAGCTTTCTTT.

This clonotype was found many times. The gene calls are TRBV7-9 and TRBJ2-3; possible D gene TRBD1, 6 bases. Trimming removed 4 bases from V and 5 bases from J, with 13 bases in between. The CDR3 is 14 amino acids. The germline V gene has CDR1 SEHNR and CDR2 FQNEAQ (reference sequence). The CDR3 region is CASSSSPGEDTQYF. The CDR3 coding sequence is TGTGCCAGCAGCTCCTCCCCAGGGGAAGATACGCAGTATTTT.

CDR3 nucleotides: TGTGCCAGGGAGAGGAGCGAGCAGTACTTC. Translating gives CARERSEQYF. This sequence joins TRBV19 and TRBJ2-7; no firm D call. CDR1 is LNHDA, CDR2 SQIVND, per germline (reference sequence). The CDR3 length is 10 residues. V gave up 9 bases and J gave up 6 bases, with 9 bases separating them.